This T cell receptor (beta chain) was sequenced in a study of graft-versus-host responses after intestinal transplantation. Study details: Induction using anti-thymocyte globulin, followed by tacrolimus and steroids for 2 to 4 years, was given to all recipients. General study findings and limits: Recipient marrow held GvH clones, some first seen in ileum or blood.

Measured with immunoSEQ multiplex PCR; TCRdb has only the in-frame clones, and not every one. The top ten hold more than 3% of the sample, which has 90,000 to 150,000 clones, 90% to 95% seen once. The CDR3 length is 11 residues. Deletions cut 0 bases from V and 8 bases from J, with 4 bases between. Germline values: CDR1 DFQATT, CDR2 SNEGSKA (reference sequence). Points on this clone: As yet, its antigen is unknown.

The TCR originated in a human donor who received an intestinal transplant. This chain connects TRBV20-1 to TRBJ2-2, with D unclear. The starting material was unstimulated CD8+ T cells sorted from spleen or lymph node cells, obtained before intestinal transplant. The CDR3 spells CSAREGGELFF. DNA for the CDR3: TGCAGTGCTAGAGAAGGGGGGGAGCTGTTTTTT.